The TCR beta chain described here comes from a study of human T cells and chemical hapten exposure. Trimming at V came to 6 bases and at J to 0 bases, leaving 5 bases not matched to a gene. The CDR3 is 15 amino acids. Time point of the sample: patch test 2, 6 weeks after DPC sensitization. Specified treatment: therapeutic diphenylcyclopropenone sensitization with weekly scalp DPC. In TCRdb, the RACE reads were re-called with MiXCR into one record per CDR3 protein. In the table there are tens of thousands of distinct CDR3 sequences, approximately 3.4% of which are singletons. This clonotype came up many times.

The chain is built from TRBV12-3 or TRBV12-4 and TRBJ1-5, with 7 bases aligning to TRBD1. The sample was whole blood, taken in connection with sensitization to the hapten diphenylcyclopropenone (DPC). The TCR sequence derives from a man between 40 and 49 years old with alopecia areata. Some clones in this sample may be carry-over from other donors' samples. The CDR3 region has the DNA TGTGCCAGCAGCCCTAGGGGGCTTAGCAATCAGCCCCAGCATTTT. It specifies CASSPRGLSNQPQHF.